The 22 T cell receptor beta chains below were found in one sample sequenced in a study of PD-1 blockade in classical Hodgkin lymphoma. Relapses following autologous stem cell transplantation were seen in all patients, with brentuximab vedotin exposure varying. Sequenced by immunoSEQ multiplex PCR; TCRdb stores in-frame clones only, minus some. Of around 26,000 clones listed, around 86% are singletons. The starting material was peripheral blood mononuclear cells (PBMCs), obtained before the second cycle of nivolumab. These receptors were taken from a human donor with classical Hodgkin lymphoma.

The chain uses TRBV6-5 and TRBJ2-7; D call uncertain. This CDR3 contains 16 residues. Germline V gene sequence: CDR1 MNHEY, CDR2 SVGAGI. The germline V and J ends were trimmed by 0 bases and 3 bases, with 15 bases remaining between them. The DNA of the CDR3 is TGTGCCAGCAGTTACTCGGTCCGTGACCACTACTACGAGCAGTACTTC. Its protein is CASSYSVRDHYYEQYF.

The rearrangement joins TRBV10-1 to TRBJ2-7; D not resolved. This CDR3 spans 14 amino acids. Germline V gives CDR1 WNHNN, CDR2 SYGVQD (reference sequence). Trimming took 0 bases from V and 0 from J, leaving 6 bases between them. CDR3 bases: TGCGCCAGCAGTGAGTCAGGGATCTCCTACGAGCAGTACTTC. The encoded protein is CASSESGISYEQYF.

This chain uses TRBV11-2 with TRBJ1-2; 7 bases agree with TRBD1. With V trimmed by 2 bases and J by 5 bases, 5 bases remained unmatched. This CDR3 region has 14 residues. Germline CDR1 is SGHAT and CDR2 is FQNNGV. The CDR3 region has the DNA TGTGCCAGCAGCTTATTGGACAGGCCTTATGGCTACACCTTC. Translation gives CASSLLDRPYGYTF.

The chain couples TRBV19 to TRBJ1-1; D is perhaps TRBD1 (6 bases). Trimming left V 5 bases short and J 6 bases short, with 16 bases between. The CDR3 consists of 14 residues. In germline, CDR1 is LNHDA, CDR2 SQIVND (reference sequence). This CDR3 is CASSFRGNSPEAFF. CDR3 bases: TGTGCCAGTAGTTTCAGGGGCAACTCCCCTGAAGCTTTCTTT.

The gene calls are TRBV28 and TRBJ2-7; D unclear. This CDR3 spans 13 amino acids. Per the germline V gene, CDR1 is MDHEN and CDR2 is SYDVKM. The V gene lost 2 bases and the J gene lost 6 bases, with 11 bases spanning the gap. In DNA, the CDR3 is TGTGCCAGCAGTTTAGTCCCGGGTATCGAGCAGTACTTC. This gives the protein CASSLVPGIEQYF.

CDR3 coding DNA: TGTGCCAGCGGCCGGGAACCGCTAATCGAGCAGTACTTC. This gives the protein CASGREPLIEQYF. The gene calls are TRBV2 and TRBJ2-7; D possibly corresponds to TRBD2 (5 bases). With 8 bases removed from V and 6 bases from J, the gap between germline ends came to 17 bases. The germline gives CDR1 SNHLY, CDR2 FYNNEI. CDR3 length equals 13 residues.

This sequence joins TRBV10-3 and TRBJ2-7; 12 bases are shared with TRBD1. Germline V CDR1 and CDR2: ENHRY, SYGVKD. The CDR3 totals 16 residues. The trim removed 3 bases at V and 4 bases at J, leaving 7 bases unmatched. The CDR3 spells CAISDTGTGGGYEQYF. The CDR3 DNA is TGTGCCATCAGTGATACCGGGACAGGGGGCGGGTACGAGCAGTACTTC.

The rearrangement links TRBV5-5 to TRBJ1-5; D remains unclear. The CDR3 has 14 residues. The ends were cut back, 4 bases at V and 4 bases at J, with 12 bases in the middle. The V gene's germline CDR1 is SGHKS and CDR2 YYEKEE (reference sequence). CDR3 sequence: CASSPLPRNQPQHF. The CDR3 DNA follows: TGTGCCAGCAGCCCACTCCCTCGGAATCAGCCCCAGCATTTT.

The chain recombines TRBV14 with TRBJ2-1; D gene ambiguous. V was trimmed by 1 base and J by 1 base, leaving 11 bases between them. The germline CDR1 and CDR2 sequences are SGHDN and FVKESK. This CDR3 comprises 16 residues. CDR3 amino acids: CASSQVPGWSYNEQFF. Here the CDR3 DNA reads TGTGCCAGCAGCCAAGTACCAGGATGGTCCTACAATGAGCAGTTCTTC.

Written as DNA, the CDR3 is TGTGCCAGCAGCTTAGCCCTCAGCGGGGGTTCCTACGAGCAGTACTTC. As protein: CASSLALSGGSYEQYF. The chain recombines TRBV11-2 with TRBJ2-7; TRBD2 matches at 8 bases. The CDR3 runs to 16 residues. Germline V gene sequence: CDR1 SGHAT, CDR2 FQNNGV. V was pared by 1 base and J by 1 base, with 6 bases of the junction left unmatched.

Details on this clone: The same CDR3 also results from other DNA sequences found in this sample. The CDR3 is CASGPFGDTGELFF. CDR3 nucleotide sequence: TGTGCCAGCGGTCCGTTCGGGGACACCGGGGAGCTGTTTTTT. V usage is TRBV9 and J usage is TRBJ2-2, with D possibly TRBD2 on 5 matching bases. Germline V gene lookup returns CDR1 SGDLS and CDR2 YYNGEE. Trimming took off 7 bases at V and 3 bases at J, with 13 bases between the two ends. The CDR3 runs 14 residues.

The V call is TRBV5-6, the J call TRBJ2-2, with D possibly TRBD2 on 5 matching bases. V dropped 4 bases and J dropped 5 bases, with 15 bases sitting between them. The CDR3 extends over 15 amino acids. CDR1 is SGHDT and CDR2 is YYEEEE in the germline V gene. The CDR3 DNA follows: TGTGCCAGCAGCCCGGCCGGGGAGAAGACCGGGGAGCTGTTTTTT. Protein product: CASSPAGEKTGELFF.

This clone was observed a few times. The genes are TRBV5-4 and TRBJ2-3, with 7 positions matching TRBD2. The CDR3 is made up of 15 amino acids. The J segment lost 2 bases and the V segment lost 3 bases, leaving 6 bases of the junction unmatched. Germline V gives CDR1 SGHNT, CDR2 YYREEE (reference sequence). The CDR3 loop reads CASSWGSGYTDTQYF. DNA of the CDR3: TGTGCCAGCAGCTGGGGTAGCGGGTACACAGATACGCAGTATTTT.

The chain uses TRBV11-2 and TRBJ2-1; 8 positions agree with TRBD2. The length of the CDR3 is 16 residues. Germline CDR1 SGHAT, CDR2 FQNNGV. Trimming took 5 bases from V and 4 from J; bases not matched to a gene: 10. As DNA, the CDR3 is TGTGCCAGCAGCCCGAGAAGCGGGAGTGGATACAATGAGCAGTTCTTC. It is translated as CASSPRSGSGYNEQFF.

This chain connects TRBV5-5 to TRBJ2-1; D gene uncertain. This CDR3 contains 11 residues. CDR1 and CDR2 from the germline V gene are SGHKS and YYEKEE (reference sequence). Trimming stripped 1 base from V and 4 bases from J, with 0 bases between. For the CDR3, the DNA is TGTGCCAGCAGCTTGTACAATGAGCAGTTCTTC. This sequence encodes CASSLYNEQFF.

The V gene is TRBV4-1, the J gene TRBJ1-5; TRBD1 is a possible D gene (5 bases). Trimming took 1 base from V and 7 from J, leaving 17 bases between them. This CDR3 has 16 residues. Germline-derived CDR1 and CDR2 are MGHRA and YSYEKL. The CDR3 sequence is CASSQGPDILNQPQHF. The CDR3 DNA reads as TGCGCCAGCAGCCAAGGTCCGGACATCCTAAACCAGCCCCAGCATTTT.

The chain has TRBV28 and TRBJ2-7, with TRBD2 as a possible D gene (6 bases). The CDR3 consists of 16 residues. CDR1 and CDR2 from the germline V gene are MDHEN and SYDVKM. V was pared by 7 bases and J by 7 bases, with 26 bases between. The CDR3 reads CASTSTGGQATWEQYF. CDR3 nucleotide sequence: TGTGCCAGCACCTCTACCGGAGGGCAGGCTACGTGGGAGCAGTACTTC.

The chain employs TRBV6-5 and TRBJ1-2; 8 bases match TRBD1. Germline loops: CDR1 MNHEY, CDR2 SVGAGI. The CDR3 is 15 residues long. V was pared by 5 bases and J by 3 bases, with 8 bases of the junction left unmatched. The CDR3 here is CASSQATGEDYGYTF. The CDR3 bases are TGTGCCAGCAGTCAGGCGACAGGGGAGGACTATGGCTACACCTTC.

The V call is TRBV19, the J call TRBJ2-3, with 12 bases matching TRBD2. With V trimmed by 1 base and J by 6 bases, 8 bases remained unmatched. Per germline, CDR1 LNHDA and CDR2 SQIVND (reference sequence). The CDR3 is 17 residues long. The CDR3: CASSIVTSGGSPDTQYF. In DNA form, the CDR3 reads TGTGCCAGTAGTATAGTCACTAGCGGGGGGTCCCCCGATACGCAGTATTTT.

This clone was seen only once. The gene calls are TRBV2 and TRBJ2-3; 7 bases agree with TRBD2. V shed 6 bases and J 1 base; nucleotides not matched to a gene: 4. The germline V gene encodes CDR1 SNHLY and CDR2 FYNNEI. The CDR3 runs to 14 residues. The CDR3 bases are TGTGCCAGCAGGAGCGGGATGGGCACAGATACGCAGTATTTT. This codes for CASRSGMGTDTQYF.

This chain uses TRBV19 with TRBJ2-5; 10 bases agree with TRBD2. The CDR3 sequence is 16 residues long. After removal of 1 base from V and 5 bases from J, the junction contained 7 bases not matched to a gene. CDR1 and CDR2 from the germline V gene are LNHDA and SQIVND (reference sequence). The CDR3 region is CASSIGRAGGLETQYF. CDR3 in DNA: TGTGCCAGTAGTATAGGACGAGCGGGGGGGCTGGAGACCCAGTACTTC.

The rearrangement joins TRBV5-5 to TRBJ1-3, with D perhaps matching TRBD1 (5 bases). Germline values: CDR1 SGHKS, CDR2 YYEKEE (reference sequence). Between the trimmed V and J ends, which lost 5 bases and 0 bases, there was a span of 9 bases. The CDR3 is 14 amino acids. The CDR3 protein is CASSRDLSGNTIYF. The CDR3 nucleotides are TGTGCCAGCAGTCGGGACCTCTCTGGAAACACCATATATTTT.